In its sample, the clone carrying this T cell receptor (beta chain) was seen many times. The record originates from a study of T-cell reconstitution after alpha-beta-depleted transplantation in children. V was cut by 1 base and J by 2 bases, with 13 bases left in between. Per germline, CDR1 SGHRS and CDR2 YFSETQ. This CDR3 comprises 16 residues. Unique molecular identifiers featured in how the TCRbeta library was prepared. MiXCR, run by TCRdb on the PCR reads, gives a single entry per CDR3 protein. The sample yields 500,000 to 650,000 distinct CDR3 sequences, 10% to 15% seen once. The specimen was PBMCs, mostly from graft donor cells, collected 360 days after TCRalphabeta/CD19-depleted stem cell transplant. The sequence derives from a male patient between 5 and 17 years old who had a stem cell transplant for acute myeloid leukemia, so the T cells may come from the graft donor. The genes are TRBV5-1 and TRBJ1-3; D call uncertain. The CDR3 DNA is TGCGCCAGCAGCTTGATGCTAAGTAACCCTGGAAACACCATATATTTT. Translation gives CASSLMLSNPGNTIYF.